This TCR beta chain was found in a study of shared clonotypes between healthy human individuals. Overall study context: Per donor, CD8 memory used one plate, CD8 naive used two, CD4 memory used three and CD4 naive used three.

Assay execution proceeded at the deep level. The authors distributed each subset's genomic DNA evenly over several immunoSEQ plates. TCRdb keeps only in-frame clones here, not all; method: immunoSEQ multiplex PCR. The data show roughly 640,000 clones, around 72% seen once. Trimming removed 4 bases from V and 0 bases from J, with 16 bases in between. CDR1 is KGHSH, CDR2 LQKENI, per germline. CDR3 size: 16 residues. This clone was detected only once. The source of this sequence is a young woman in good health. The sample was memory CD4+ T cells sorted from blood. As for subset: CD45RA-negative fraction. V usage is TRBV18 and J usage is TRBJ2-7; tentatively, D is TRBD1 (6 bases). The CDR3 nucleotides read TGTGCCAGCTCACGGAGGACAGTTTCCAGCTCCTACGAGCAGTACTTC. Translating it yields CASSRRTVSSSYEQYF.